This T cell receptor beta chain was recovered during a study of blood T cell repertoires in COVID-19. Overall study context: Researchers got acute and convalescent COVID-19 samples from the United States, Italy and Spain. From T cells, B-cell-depleted T cells, or PBMCs came the material, which was cDNA or gDNA.

Original methodology: Reference gene primer amplification gave estimated nucleated cell counts. Profiling relied on immunoSEQ multiplex PCR, and the TCRdb table lists in-frame clones only, not all of them. The V and J calls and clone size are taken from that table; D and trimming were inferred from the DNA. The table lists 300,000 or so clones, around 86% of them singletons. CDR3 length: 15 amino acids. V was cut by 6 bases and J by 5 bases, with 20 bases left in between. The germline V gene encodes CDR1 LNHDA and CDR2 SQIVND (reference sequence). The specimen was peripheral blood. J is TRBJ2-7 and V is TRBV19; possible D gene TRBD2, 6 bases. This receptor was obtained from a man between 50 and 59 years old with active or convalescent COVID-19. The CDR3 sequence is CASRTVRGREDEQYF. The CDR3 bases are TGTGCCAGTAGGACCGTCCGGGGAAGGGAGGACGAGCAGTACTTC.